This entry lists 14 T cell receptor beta chains sequenced from one sample in a study of cytomegalovirus exposure and HLA in healthy donors. Generated by immunoSEQ multiplex PCR, the TCRdb table keeps only in-frame clones and is missing some. The sample comprises roughly 75,000 clones, roughly 94% of which are singletons, and roughly 3.4% rests with the top ten. Sequencing was carried out using PBMCs. These receptors originate from a woman between 18 and 29 years old in good health and CMV-seropositive.

The chain carries TRBV5-5 and TRBJ1-1; no clear D gene. Germline assignment: CDR1 SGHKS and CDR2 YYEKEE (reference sequence). V lost 4 bases to trimming and J lost 3 bases, with 19 bases between them. This CDR3 is 16 amino acids long. CDR3 bases: TGTGCCAGCAGCCTGCCCCGAAGCTATCGGGACACTGAAGCTTTCTTT. Residues: CASSLPRSYRDTEAFF.

This chain uses TRBV5-4 with TRBJ2-1; 9 bases are shared with TRBD2. Trimming took 1 base from V and 9 from J; bases not matched to a gene: 8. Germline CDR1 SGHNT, CDR2 YYREEE (reference sequence). This CDR3 contains 15 residues. The DNA of the CDR3 is TGTGCCAGCAGCTTGATAGCGGGAGATGTGGGTGAGCAGTTCTTC. This gives the protein CASSLIAGDVGEQFF.

As DNA, the CDR3 is TGTGCCAGCAGCTCGACAGAGCTTAATCAGCCCCAGCATTTT. It codes for CASSSTELNQPQHF. The rearrangement joins TRBV5-6 to TRBJ1-5; D perhaps matches TRBD1 (5 bases). The length of the CDR3 is 14 residues. CDR1 is SGHDT and CDR2 is YYEEEE in the germline V gene. Trimming left V 3 bases short and J 4 bases short, with 11 bases between.

The rearrangement joins TRBV5-6 to TRBJ2-7; 7 bases fit TRBD2. The germline CDR1 and CDR2 sequences are SGHDT and YYEEEE. The CDR3 covers 15 residues. With 4 bases clipped from V and 1 base from J, the junction kept 8 bases outside the gene matches. CDR3 sequence (DNA): TGTGCCAGCAGCCCGAGTCCCGGGAGGTCCTACGAGCAGTACTTC. Translating it yields CASSPSPGRSYEQYF.

The rearrangement uses TRBV6-1 and TRBJ2-3; TRBD1 agrees at 10 bases. The CDR3 is 16 amino acids. CDR1 MNHNS and CDR2 SASEGT come from the germline V gene. The trim removed 2 bases at V and 6 bases at J, leaving 8 bases unmatched. As DNA, the CDR3 is TGTGCCAGCAGTGAATATGGGACAGGGGTCGGCGATACGCAGTATTTT. This encodes CASSEYGTGVGDTQYF.

The V call is TRBV4-3, the J call TRBJ2-1; D is unclear. The CDR3 has 12 residues. Germline V lookup: CDR1 LGHNA, CDR2 YSLEER. V shed 1 base and J shed 8 bases, with 6 bases lying between them. CDR3 nucleotide sequence: TGCGCCAGCAGCCAAGCCACGGATGAGCAGTTCTTC. Translating it yields CASSQATDEQFF.

The chain recombines TRBV28 with TRBJ1-1; TRBD1 aligns across 7 bases. Germline V CDR1 and CDR2: MDHEN, SYDVKM. This CDR3 contains 14 residues. J lost 3 bases, V lost 8 bases, and 9 bases had no gene match. The CDR3 DNA is TGTGCCAGCTCCCTACAGGGGTCTTACACTGAAGCTTTCTTT. Amino acid sequence: CASSLQGSYTEAFF.

The rearrangement uses TRBV7-3 and TRBJ2-3; 7 bases align to TRBD1. Trimming at V came to 2 bases and at J to 5 bases, leaving 7 bases not matched to a gene. This CDR3 is 15 amino acids long. CDR1 is SGHTA, CDR2 FQGTGA, per germline. In nucleotides, the CDR3 is TGTGCCAGCAGCTTACACGGGACAGTGGGAGATACGCAGTATTTT. Translated, it gives CASSLHGTVGDTQYF.

The genes are TRBV6-4 and TRBJ2-1; the match to TRBD2 covers 10 bases. Germline values: CDR1 MRHNA, CDR2 SNTAGT. This CDR3 comprises 15 residues. Losses at the gene ends were 6 bases for V and 7 bases for J; bases not matched to a gene: 9. The DNA of the CDR3 is TGTGCCAGCAGGAGGGGGGCTAGCGGGAGTAATGAGCAGTTCTTC. As protein: CASRRGASGSNEQFF.

The chain is built from TRBV27 and TRBJ2-7; tentative D call: TRBD2 (6 bases). The CDR3 is made up of 13 amino acids. Germline V gene lookup returns CDR1 MNHEY and CDR2 SMNVEV (reference sequence). Deletions cut 2 bases from V and 1 base from J, with 6 bases between. CDR3 DNA: TGTGCCAGCAGTTTACGGGAGTCCTACGAGCAGTACTTC. Amino acid sequence: CASSLRESYEQYF.

Here the CDR3 reads CASSHTGLAGGQVQYF. CDR3 bases: TGCGCCAGCAGCCACACGGGACTAGCGGGAGGACAGGTGCAGTACTTC. The rearrangement joins TRBV4-1 to TRBJ2-7; 15 positions match TRBD2. This CDR3 has 16 amino acids. V was clipped by 3 bases and J by 9 bases; unmatched bases: 9. Germline V CDR1 and CDR2: MGHRA, YSYEKL.

This clone was seen a single time. The chain couples TRBV6-6 to TRBJ1-5; D might be TRBD1 (6 bases). Germline CDR1 and CDR2: MNHNY and SVGAGI (reference sequence). This CDR3 is built from 12 residues. The germline V and J ends were trimmed by 6 bases and 9 bases, with 12 bases remaining between them. CDR3 residues: CASRGGSGPQHF. The CDR3 DNA reads TGTGCCAGCAGAGGGGGTTCAGGGCCCCAGCATTTT.

This clone was seen a single time. This sequence joins TRBV28 and TRBJ1-2; 7 positions match TRBD1. Germline V gene data show CDR1 as MDHEN and CDR2 as SYDVKM. V trimming: 3 bases; J trimming: 10 bases; junction bases outside the gene matches: 5. The CDR3 length is 12 residues. The CDR3 sequence: CASSLRDRVYTF. The CDR3 DNA reads as TGTGCCAGCAGTTTGCGTGACAGGGTCTACACCTTC.

The chain couples TRBV6-6 to TRBJ2-7; D is possibly TRBD2 (6 bases). Trimming left V 4 bases short and J 2 bases short, with 15 bases between. The germline CDR1 and CDR2 sequences are MNHNY and SVGAGI (reference sequence). CDR3 length equals 15 residues. The CDR3, as DNA: TGTGCCAGCAGTTCCACCGGGACTCCAGCCTACGAGCAGTACTTC. Protein sequence: CASSSTGTPAYEQYF.